Below are 8 T cell receptor beta chains sequenced from a single sample in a study of blood T cell repertoires in COVID-19. TCRdb keeps only in-frame clones here, not all; method: immunoSEQ multiplex PCR. Of under 450,000 clones in the sample, over 80% are singletons; the top ten hold roughly 5.1%. Sequenced: PBMCs or T cells enriched from blood (not recorded which). The receptors were gathered from a woman between 45 and 65 years old who had recovered from COVID-19.

The V and J genes are TRBV6-2 or TRBV6-3 and TRBJ1-1; no definite D call. The CDR3 length is 13 residues. Germline lookup yields CDR1 MNHEY and CDR2 SVGEGT. V was cut by 7 bases and J by 5 bases, with 14 bases left in between. CDR3 DNA sequence: TGTGCCAGCAATTTCTCCCCCATTACTGAAGCTTTCTTT. Amino acid sequence: CASNFSPITEAFF.

This clone was picked up a small number of times. The rearrangement links TRBV13 to TRBJ2-5; 7 bases are shared with TRBD1. Per germline, CDR1 PRHDT and CDR2 FYEKMQ (reference sequence). J lost 5 bases, V lost 4 bases, and 4 bases had no gene match. The length of the CDR3 is 13 residues. The chain's CDR3 is CASSSDRAETQYF. The CDR3 region has the DNA TGTGCCAGCAGCTCCGACAGGGCCGAGACCCAGTACTTC.

The chain recombines TRBV15 with TRBJ1-4; D may be TRBD1 (6 bases). Per the germline V gene, CDR1 is LNHNV and CDR2 is YYDKDF (reference sequence). The CDR3 covers 16 residues. Trimming shortened V by 3 bases and J by 0 bases, and 11 bases separated the two germline ends. The CDR3 DNA follows: TGTGCCACCAGCAGGGATGGGGGCGCAACTAATGAAAAACTGTTTTTT. Protein product: CATSRDGGATNEKLFF.

The V gene is TRBV5-1, the J gene TRBJ1-3; D is possibly TRBD1 (5 bases). V lost 0 bases and J 2 bases, leaving 21 bases between the germline ends. Germline assignment: CDR1 SGHRS and CDR2 YFSETQ. This CDR3 contains 19 residues. CDR3 loop: CASSLDDPVRAGTGNTIYF. CDR3 nucleotides: TGCGCCAGCAGCTTGGATGACCCTGTTCGGGCAGGGACTGGAAACACCATATATTTT.

The chain combines TRBV19 with TRBJ1-3; D perhaps matches TRBD1 (5 bases). The CDR3 is 15 amino acids. CDR1 and CDR2 from the germline V gene are LNHDA and SQIVND (reference sequence). V gave up 3 bases and J gave up 2 bases, with 11 bases separating them. CDR3 in DNA: TGTGCCAGTAGTATTGGGGGGAACCCTGGAAACACCATATATTTT. This translates into CASSIGGNPGNTIYF.

The chain uses TRBV7-9 and TRBJ1-1, with D maybe TRBD1 (6 bases). V gave up 1 base and J gave up 1 base, with 22 bases separating them. Germline CDR1 SEHNR, CDR2 FQNEAQ (reference sequence). The CDR3 spans 19 residues. The CDR3, as DNA: TGTGCCAGCAGCTTAGACGTGGGGGCAGGAACGTTGGGGAACACTGAAGCTTTCTTT. Translated, it gives CASSLDVGAGTLGNTEAFF.

The chain joins TRBV4-1 to TRBJ1-2; a possible D gene is TRBD1 (6 bases). The CDR3 runs 16 residues. V was shortened by 3 bases and J by 3 bases, with 17 bases between the two germline ends. In germline, CDR1 is MGHRA, CDR2 YSYEKL. In DNA, the CDR3 is TGCGCCAGCAGCCAGGGGGCTGGGGGAACGTACTATGGCTACACCTTC. Residues: CASSQGAGGTYYGYTF.

V usage is TRBV11-1 and J usage is TRBJ2-2, with TRBD2 as a possible D gene (7 bases). This CDR3 region has 15 residues. The V end lost 1 base, the J end lost 6 bases, and 12 bases lay between the germline ends. CDR1 and CDR2 (germline): SGHAT, FQDESV (reference sequence). CDR3 residues: CASSLGRGGAGELFF. Written as DNA, the CDR3 is TGTGCCAGCAGCTTAGGCCGAGGGGGGGCCGGGGAGCTGTTTTTT.